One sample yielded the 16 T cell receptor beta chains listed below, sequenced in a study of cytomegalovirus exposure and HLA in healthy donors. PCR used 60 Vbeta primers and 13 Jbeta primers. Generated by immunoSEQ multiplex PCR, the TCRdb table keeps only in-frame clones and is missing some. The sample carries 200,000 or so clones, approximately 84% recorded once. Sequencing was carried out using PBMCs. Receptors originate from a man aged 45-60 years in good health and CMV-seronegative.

CDR3 DNA: TGTGCCAGCAGCTTGGGGGGGGAGGAAGGCTACACCTTC. It encodes CASSLGGEEGYTF. This rearrangement joins TRBV7-9 to TRBJ1-2; a possible D gene is TRBD1 (5 bases). V was clipped by 3 bases and J by 8 bases, with 13 bases between them. The CDR3 contains 13 residues. CDR1 SEHNR and CDR2 FQNEAQ come from the germline V gene (reference sequence).

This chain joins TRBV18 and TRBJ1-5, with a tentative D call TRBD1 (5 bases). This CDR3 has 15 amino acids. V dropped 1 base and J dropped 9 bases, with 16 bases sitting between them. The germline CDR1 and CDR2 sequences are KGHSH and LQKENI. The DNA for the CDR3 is TGTGCCAGCTCACCACGATCGGACAAGGCAGGGCCCCAGCATTTT. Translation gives CASSPRSDKAGPQHF.

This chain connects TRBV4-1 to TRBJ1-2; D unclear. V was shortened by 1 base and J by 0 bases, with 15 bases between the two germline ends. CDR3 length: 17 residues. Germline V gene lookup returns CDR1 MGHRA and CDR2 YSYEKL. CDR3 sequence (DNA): TGCGCCAGCAGCCAAGGAGCCCGTGGCGGGGCTAACTATGGCTACACCTTC. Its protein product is CASSQGARGGANYGYTF.

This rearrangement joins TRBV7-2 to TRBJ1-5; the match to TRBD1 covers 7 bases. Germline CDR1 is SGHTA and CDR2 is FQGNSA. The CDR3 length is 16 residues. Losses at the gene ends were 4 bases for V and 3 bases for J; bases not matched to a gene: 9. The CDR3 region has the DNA TGTGCCAGCAGCTCCACCGGGACAGCGTTCAATCAGCCCCAGCATTTT. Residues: CASSSTGTAFNQPQHF.

The CDR3 sequence is CASSPGGALSTDTQYF. CDR3 sequence (DNA): TGTGCCAGCAGCCCCGGGGGAGCACTGAGCACAGATACGCAGTATTTT. The gene calls are TRBV27 and TRBJ2-3; TRBD2 might be the D (6 bases). The CDR3 runs 16 residues. Trimming stripped 6 bases from V and 0 bases from J, with 16 bases between. The V gene's germline CDR1 is MNHEY and CDR2 SMNVEV (reference sequence).

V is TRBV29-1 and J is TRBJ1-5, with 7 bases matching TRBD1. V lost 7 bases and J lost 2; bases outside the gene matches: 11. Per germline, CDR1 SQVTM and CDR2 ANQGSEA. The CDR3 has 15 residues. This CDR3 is CSATGAPRGNQPQHF. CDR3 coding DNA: TGCAGCGCAACAGGGGCCCCACGGGGCAATCAGCCCCAGCATTTT.

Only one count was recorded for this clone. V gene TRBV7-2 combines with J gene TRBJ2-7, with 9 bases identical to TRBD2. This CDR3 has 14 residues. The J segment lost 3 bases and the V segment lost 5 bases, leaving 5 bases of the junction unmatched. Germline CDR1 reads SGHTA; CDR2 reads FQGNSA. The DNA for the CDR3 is TGTGCCAGCAGCGAGCGGGGGGCCCTCTACGAGCAGTACTTC. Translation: CASSERGALYEQYF.

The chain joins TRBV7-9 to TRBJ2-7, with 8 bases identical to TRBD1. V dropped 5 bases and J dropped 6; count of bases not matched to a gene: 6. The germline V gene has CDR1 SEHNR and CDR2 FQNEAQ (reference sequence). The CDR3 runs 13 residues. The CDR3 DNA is TGTGCCAGCAGCCTGGGACAGGAGGTCGAGCAGTACTTC. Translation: CASSLGQEVEQYF.

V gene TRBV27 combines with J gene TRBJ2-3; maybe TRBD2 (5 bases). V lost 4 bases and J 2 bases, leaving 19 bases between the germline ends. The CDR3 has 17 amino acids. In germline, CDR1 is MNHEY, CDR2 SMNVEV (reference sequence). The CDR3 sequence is CASSSRGLGLATDTQYF. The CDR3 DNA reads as TGTGCCAGCAGTTCCCGGGGTTTGGGTTTGGCCACAGATACGCAGTATTTT.

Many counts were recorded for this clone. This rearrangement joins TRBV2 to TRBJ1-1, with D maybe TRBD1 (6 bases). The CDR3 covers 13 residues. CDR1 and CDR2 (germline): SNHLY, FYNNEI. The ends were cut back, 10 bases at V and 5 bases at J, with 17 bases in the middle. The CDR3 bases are TGTGCCATCAGGGGCAGGGGCGAGACTGAAGCTTTCTTT. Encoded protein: CAIRGRGETEAFF. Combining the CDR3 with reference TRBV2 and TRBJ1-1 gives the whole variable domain EPEVTQTPSHQVTQMGQEVILRCVPISNHLYFYWYRQILGQKVEFLVSFYNNEISEKSEIFDDQFSVERPDGSNFTLKIRSTKLEDSAMYFCAIRGRGETEAFFGQGTRLTVV.

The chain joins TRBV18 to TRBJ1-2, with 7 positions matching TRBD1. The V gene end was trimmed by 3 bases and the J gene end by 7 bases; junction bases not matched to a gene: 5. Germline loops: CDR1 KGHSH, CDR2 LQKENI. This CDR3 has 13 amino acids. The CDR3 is CASSPSKGAGYTF. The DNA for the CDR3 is TGTGCCAGCTCACCGTCAAAGGGGGCTGGCTACACCTTC.

CDR3 nucleotides: TGTGCCAGTTCTCCGGGACAGATTATCTACAATGAGCAGTTCTTC. Residues: CASSPGQIIYNEQFF. The chain links TRBV6-5 to TRBJ2-1; TRBD1 matches 7 bases. The CDR3 loop spans 15 amino acids. Unmatched junction bases numbered 11, after V lost 9 bases and J lost 3 bases. Per germline, CDR1 MNHEY and CDR2 SVGAGI.

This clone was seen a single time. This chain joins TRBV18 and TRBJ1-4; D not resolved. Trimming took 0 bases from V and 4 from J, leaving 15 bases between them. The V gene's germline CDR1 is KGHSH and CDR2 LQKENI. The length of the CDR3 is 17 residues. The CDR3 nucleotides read TGTGCCAGCTCACCACCAGTTTCCTACCCATTTAATGAAAAACTGTTTTTT. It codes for CASSPPVSYPFNEKLFF.

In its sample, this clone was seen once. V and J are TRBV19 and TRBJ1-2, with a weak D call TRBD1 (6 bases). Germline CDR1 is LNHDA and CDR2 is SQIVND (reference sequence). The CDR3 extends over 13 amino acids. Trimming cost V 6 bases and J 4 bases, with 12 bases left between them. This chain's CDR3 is CASSLRGAYGYTF. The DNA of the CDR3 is TGTGCCAGTAGCCTGCGGGGGGCCTATGGCTACACCTTC. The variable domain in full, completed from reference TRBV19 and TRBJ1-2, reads DGGITQSPKYLFRKEGQNVTLSCEQNLNHDAMYWYRQDPGQGLRLIYYSQIVNDFQKGDIAEGYSVSREKKESFPLTVTSAQKNPTAFYLCASSLRGAYGYTFGSGTRLTVV.

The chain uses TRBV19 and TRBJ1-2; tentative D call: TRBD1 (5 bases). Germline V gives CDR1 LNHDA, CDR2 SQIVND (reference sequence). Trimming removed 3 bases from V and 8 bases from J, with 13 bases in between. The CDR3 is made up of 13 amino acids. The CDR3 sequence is CASSIGTADGYTF. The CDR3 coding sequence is TGTGCCAGTAGTATTGGGACTGCCGACGGCTACACCTTC.

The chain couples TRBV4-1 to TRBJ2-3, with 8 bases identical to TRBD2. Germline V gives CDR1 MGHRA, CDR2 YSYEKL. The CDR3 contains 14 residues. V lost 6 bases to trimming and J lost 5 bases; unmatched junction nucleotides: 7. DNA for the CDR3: TGCGCCAGCAGTCATGGACTAGCTAAAGATACGCAGTATTTT. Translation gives CASSHGLAKDTQYF.